The present TCR beta chain was sequenced within a study of T cell repertoires in cytomegalovirus infection. Study as a whole: CMV infection together with matching HLA type was indicated by public TCR beta signatures. Study-wide findings and caveats: Dominating the ex vivo response were HLA-C-restricted CMV-specific TCR beta clonotypes. Frequencies of public TCR beta families were cumulated, and this identified carriers of CMV plus the relevant HLA.

The V gene end was trimmed by 1 base and the J gene end by 1 base; junction bases not matched to a gene: 6. CDR3 length: 16 amino acids. Germline V lookup: CDR1 SGHTA, CDR2 FQGNSA. Ten or more counts support this clonotype. Its antigen is unidentified. Via MiXCR, TCRdb re-called the reads, giving one row per CDR3 protein. The sample consists of around 530,000 distinct CDR3 sequences, approximately 15% of them appearing once. Sequenced material: CD8+ T cells from PBMCs. The sequence was obtained from a human donor in good health (CMV status not recorded). Some clones in this sample may be carry-over from other donors' samples. The chain is built from TRBV7-2 and TRBJ2-7; the match to TRBD1 covers 8 bases. The CDR3 DNA is TGTGCCAGCAGCTTAGAGGCAGGGGGCTTATCCTACGAGCAGTACTTC. It encodes CASSLEAGGLSYEQYF.